These 14 T cell receptor beta chains originate from one sample sequenced in a study of T cell clusters in autoimmune cytopenias. TRB amplification used approximately 270 ng of peripheral blood genomic DNA. Multiplex touch-down PCR amplified TRB using TRB-A and TRB-B pools in one tube. With the multiplex PCR reads reprocessed, TCRdb shows one record per CDR3 protein and no DNA. The sample shows roughly 5,000 distinct CDR3 sequences, and roughly 18% sits with its ten largest clones. The sample taken for sequencing was peripheral blood. The origin of the receptors is a human donor with an autoimmune cytopenia or autoimmune hepatitis (not recorded which).

This clonotype is deemed medium-sized by its frequency. The chain is built from TRBV7-9 and TRBJ2-7; without DNA, the TCRdb call of TRBD1 cannot be checked. The germline CDR1 and CDR2 sequences are SEHNR and FQNEAQ (reference sequence). There are 14 residues in the CDR3. The CDR3 is CASSSGTGHNEQYF.

This CDR3 is CASRKEGQGVYGYTF. V usage is TRBV6-1 and J usage is TRBJ1-2; as DNA is missing, the TRBD1 call by TCRdb cannot be tested. Germline loops: CDR1 MNHNS, CDR2 SASEGT. The CDR3 has 15 residues.

This clonotype is labeled medium-sized based on frequency. V gene TRBV6-5 combines with J gene TRBJ2-7; TCRdb proposes TRBD1, but this gene call is untestable without DNA. Germline V CDR1 and CDR2: MNHEY, SVGAGI. CDR3 size: 14 residues. The CDR3 protein is CASSYRQGTYEQYF.

This clonotype is identified as medium-sized from frequency. This chain connects TRBV7-2 to TRBJ2-2; TCRdb selects TRBD2, and the lack of DNA leaves this call unchecked. CDR1 and CDR2 from the germline V gene are SGHTA and FQGNSA. The length of the CDR3 is 14 residues. CDR3 amino acids: CASSLRGRAGELFF.

The rearrangement links TRBV18 to TRBJ2-1; TCRdb reports TRBD2, a call that lacks DNA to check it against. There are 18 residues in the CDR3. Germline V gene sequence: CDR1 KGHSH, CDR2 LQKENI. This CDR3 reads CASSSGGLTSGGENEQFF.

The V gene is TRBV7-9, the J gene TRBJ1-1; without DNA, the TCRdb call of TRBD1 cannot be checked. Germline CDR1 reads SEHNR; CDR2 reads FQNEAQ (reference sequence). This CDR3 has 16 residues. CDR3: CASSSGTGRLNTEAFF. Variable domain in full (rest from reference TRBV7-9 and TRBJ1-1): DTGVSQNPRHKITKRGQNVTFRCDPISEHNRLYWYRQTLGQGPEFLTYFQNEAQLEKSRLLSDRFSAERPKGSFSTLEIQRTEQGDSAMYLCASSSGTGRLNTEAFFGQGTRLTVV.

This clonotype ranks as medium-sized in terms of frequency. The chain employs TRBV30 and TRBJ1-6. CDR3 length: 15 amino acids. From germline, CDR1 is GTSNPN and CDR2 SVGIG (reference sequence). The chain's CDR3 is CAWRTSASYNSPLHF.

This clonotype registers medium-sized by frequency. J is TRBJ2-7 and V is TRBV15. The germline gives CDR1 LNHNV, CDR2 YYDKDF (reference sequence). The CDR3 covers 14 residues. CDR3 amino acids: CATSSWSYSYEQYF.

This clonotype is classed as medium-sized by frequency. This chain joins TRBV7-9 and TRBJ1-2; TCRdb gives TRBD1 as the D gene, but with no DNA this cannot be confirmed. The germline gives CDR1 SEHNR, CDR2 FQNEAQ (reference sequence). The CDR3 sequence is 12 residues long. CDR3 amino acids: CASSLTGSGYTF.

This chain connects TRBV24-1 to TRBJ2-2; with no DNA, the TCRdb D assignment of TRBD1 cannot be verified. The CDR3 sequence is 16 residues long. CDR1 KGHDR and CDR2 SFDVKD come from the germline V gene. The chain's CDR3 is CATSDSGRGVTGELFF.

This clonotype is called medium-sized (0.01 to 0.1%) based on its frequency. The chain is built from TRBV12-3 or TRBV12-4 and TRBJ2-5. CDR3 length: 14 residues. This CDR3 reads CASSLATLQETQYF.

This clonotype is labeled medium-sized based on frequency. The V call is TRBV15, the J call TRBJ2-7. The CDR3 contains 14 residues. Germline CDR1 reads LNHNV; CDR2 reads YYDKDF (reference sequence). This CDR3 is CATSRDRSSYEQYF.

The J gene is TRBJ1-1, the V gene TRBV15; lacking DNA, the TRBD1 call made by TCRdb goes unchecked. Germline V gives CDR1 LNHNV, CDR2 YYDKDF (reference sequence). The CDR3 has 16 amino acids. CDR3 protein: CATSLLRADRGTEAFF.

CDR3 loop: CASSVGMNTEAFF. This rearrangement joins TRBV10-1 to TRBJ1-1. The CDR3 has 13 amino acids. The germline CDR1 and CDR2 sequences are WNHNN and SYGVQD (reference sequence).